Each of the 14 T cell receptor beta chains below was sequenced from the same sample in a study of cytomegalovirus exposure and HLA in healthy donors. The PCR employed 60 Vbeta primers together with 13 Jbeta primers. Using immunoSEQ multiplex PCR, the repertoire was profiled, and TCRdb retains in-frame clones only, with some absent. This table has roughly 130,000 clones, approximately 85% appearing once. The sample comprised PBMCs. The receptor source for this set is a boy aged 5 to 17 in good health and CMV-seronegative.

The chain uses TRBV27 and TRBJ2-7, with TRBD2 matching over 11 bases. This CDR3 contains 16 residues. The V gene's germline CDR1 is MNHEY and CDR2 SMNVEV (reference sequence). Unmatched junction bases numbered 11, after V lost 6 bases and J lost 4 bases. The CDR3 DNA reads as TGTGCCAGCAGCACCCCCAAGGGACTAGCGGCTTACGAGCAGTACTTC. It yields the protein CASSTPKGLAAYEQYF.

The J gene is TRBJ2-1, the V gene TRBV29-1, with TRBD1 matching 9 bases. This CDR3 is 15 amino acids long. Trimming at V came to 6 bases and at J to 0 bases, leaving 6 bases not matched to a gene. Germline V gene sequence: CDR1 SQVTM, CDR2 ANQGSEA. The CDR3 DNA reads TGCAGCGTAAACCAGGGACAGGGCTCCTACAATGAGCAGTTCTTC. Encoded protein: CSVNQGQGSYNEQFF.

The CDR3 here is CASSYSGQANTEAFF. The CDR3 region has the DNA TGTGCCAGCAGTTACTCGGGACAGGCGAACACTGAAGCTTTCTTT. The V call is TRBV6-5, the J call TRBJ1-1; 8 bases agree with TRBD1. Germline trimming cut 0 bases from V and 1 base from J; bases unmatched to any gene: 1. This CDR3 has 15 residues. Germline CDR1 reads MNHEY; CDR2 reads SVGAGI.

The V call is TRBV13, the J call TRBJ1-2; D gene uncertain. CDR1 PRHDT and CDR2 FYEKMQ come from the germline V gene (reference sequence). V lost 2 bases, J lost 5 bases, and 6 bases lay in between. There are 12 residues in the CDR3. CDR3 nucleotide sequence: TGTGCCAGCAGCTTAAAGCCGTATGGCTACACCTTC. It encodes CASSLKPYGYTF.

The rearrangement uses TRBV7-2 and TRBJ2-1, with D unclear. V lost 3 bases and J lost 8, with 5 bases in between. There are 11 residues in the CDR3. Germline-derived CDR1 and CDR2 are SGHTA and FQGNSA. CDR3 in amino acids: CASSFADEQFF. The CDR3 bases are TGTGCCAGCAGCTTTGCGGATGAGCAGTTCTTC.

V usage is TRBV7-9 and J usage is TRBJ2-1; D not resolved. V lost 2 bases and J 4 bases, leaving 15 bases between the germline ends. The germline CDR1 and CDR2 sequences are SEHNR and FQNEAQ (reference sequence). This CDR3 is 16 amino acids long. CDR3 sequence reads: CASSLLGPTLYNEQFF. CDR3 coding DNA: TGTGCCAGCAGCTTACTTGGCCCAACGTTGTACAATGAGCAGTTCTTC.

DNA of the CDR3: TGTGCCACCAGCAGAGAGGGTAGCGGGCGCCAAGAGACCCAGTACTTC. Amino acids: CATSREGSGRQETQYF. The chain links TRBV15 to TRBJ2-5, with 7 bases aligning to TRBD2. The V segment lost 0 bases and the J segment 1 base; nucleotides outside the gene matches: 5. Germline CDR1 and CDR2: LNHNV and YYDKDF (reference sequence). This CDR3 has 16 residues.

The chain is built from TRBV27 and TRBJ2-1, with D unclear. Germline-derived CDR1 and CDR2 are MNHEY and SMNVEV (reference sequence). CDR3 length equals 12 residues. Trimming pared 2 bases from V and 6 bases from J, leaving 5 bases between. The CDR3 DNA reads TGTGCCAGCAGTTTAGCGTCCAATGAGCAGTTCTTC. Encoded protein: CASSLASNEQFF.

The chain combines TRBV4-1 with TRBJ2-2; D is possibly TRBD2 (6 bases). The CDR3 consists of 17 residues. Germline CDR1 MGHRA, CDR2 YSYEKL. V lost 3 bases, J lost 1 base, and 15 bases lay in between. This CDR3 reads CASSQDLWRGNTGELFF. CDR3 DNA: TGCGCCAGCAGCCAGGACCTTTGGCGGGGGAACACCGGGGAGCTGTTTTTT.

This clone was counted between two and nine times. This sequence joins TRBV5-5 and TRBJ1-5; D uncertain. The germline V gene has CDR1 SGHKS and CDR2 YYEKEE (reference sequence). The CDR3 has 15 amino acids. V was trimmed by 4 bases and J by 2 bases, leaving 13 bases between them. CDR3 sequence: CASSPSRSGNQPQHF. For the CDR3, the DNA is TGTGCCAGCAGCCCATCTCGGAGCGGCAATCAGCCCCAGCATTTT.

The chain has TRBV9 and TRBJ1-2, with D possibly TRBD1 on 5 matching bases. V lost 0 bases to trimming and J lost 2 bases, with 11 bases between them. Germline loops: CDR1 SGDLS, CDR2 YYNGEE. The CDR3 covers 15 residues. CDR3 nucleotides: TGTGCCAGCAGCGTAGATGGGGGGGTAAACTATGGCTACACCTTC. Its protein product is CASSVDGGVNYGYTF.

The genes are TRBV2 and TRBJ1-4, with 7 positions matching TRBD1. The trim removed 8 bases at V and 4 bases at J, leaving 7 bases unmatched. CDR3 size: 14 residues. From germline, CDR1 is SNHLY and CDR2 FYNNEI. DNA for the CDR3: TGTGCCAGCTCGAACAGGGGAGTTAATGAAAAACTGTTTTTT. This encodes CASSNRGVNEKLFF.

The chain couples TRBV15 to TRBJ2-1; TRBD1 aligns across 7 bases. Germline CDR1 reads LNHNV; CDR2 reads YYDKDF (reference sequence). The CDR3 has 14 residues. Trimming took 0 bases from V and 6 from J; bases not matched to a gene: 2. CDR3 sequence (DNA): TGTGCCACCAGCAGAGATACAGGGGTCAATGAGCAGTTCTTC. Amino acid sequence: CATSRDTGVNEQFF.

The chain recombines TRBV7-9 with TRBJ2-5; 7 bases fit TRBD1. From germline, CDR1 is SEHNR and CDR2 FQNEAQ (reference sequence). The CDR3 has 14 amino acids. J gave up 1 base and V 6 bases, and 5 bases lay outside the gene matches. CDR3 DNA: TGTGCCAGCAGACGACAGGGAATCCAAGAGACCCAGTACTTC. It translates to CASRRQGIQETQYF.